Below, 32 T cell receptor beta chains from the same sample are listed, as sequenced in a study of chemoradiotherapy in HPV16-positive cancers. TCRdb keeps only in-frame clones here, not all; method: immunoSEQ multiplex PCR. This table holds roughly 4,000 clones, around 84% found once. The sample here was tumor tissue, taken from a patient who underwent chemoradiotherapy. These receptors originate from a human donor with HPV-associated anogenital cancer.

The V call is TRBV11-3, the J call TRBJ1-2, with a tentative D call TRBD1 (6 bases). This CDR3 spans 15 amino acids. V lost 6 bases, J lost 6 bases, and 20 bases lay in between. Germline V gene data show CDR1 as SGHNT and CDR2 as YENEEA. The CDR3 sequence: CASSRRGGGRNGYTF. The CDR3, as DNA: TGTGCCAGCAGTCGACGAGGGGGGGGTCGAAATGGCTACACCTTC. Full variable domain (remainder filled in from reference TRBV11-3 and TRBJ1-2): EAGVVQSPRYKIIEKKQPVAFWCNPISGHNTLYWYLQNLGQGPELLIRYENEEAVDDSQLPKDRFSAERLKGVDSTLKIQPAELGDSAVYLCASSRRGGGRNGYTFGSGTRLTVV.

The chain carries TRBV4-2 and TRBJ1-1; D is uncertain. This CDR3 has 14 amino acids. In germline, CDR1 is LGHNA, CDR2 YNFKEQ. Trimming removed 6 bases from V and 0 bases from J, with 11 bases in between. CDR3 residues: CASRPTVMNTEAFF. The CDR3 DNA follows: TGTGCCAGCAGACCAACAGTTATGAACACTGAAGCTTTCTTT.

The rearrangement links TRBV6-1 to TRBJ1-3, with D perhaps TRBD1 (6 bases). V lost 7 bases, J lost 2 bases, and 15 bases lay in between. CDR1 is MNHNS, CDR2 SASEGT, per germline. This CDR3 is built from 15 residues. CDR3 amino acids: CASNREGGPGNTIYF. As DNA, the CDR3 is TGTGCCAGCAATCGTGAGGGGGGCCCTGGAAACACCATATATTTT.

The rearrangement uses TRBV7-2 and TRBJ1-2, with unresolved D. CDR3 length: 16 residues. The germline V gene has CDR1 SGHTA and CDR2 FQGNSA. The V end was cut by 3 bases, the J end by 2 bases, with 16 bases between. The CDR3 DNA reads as TGTGCCAGCAGCTTTAATGCGCGGACGGGGAACTATGGCTACACCTTC. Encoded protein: CASSFNARTGNYGYTF.

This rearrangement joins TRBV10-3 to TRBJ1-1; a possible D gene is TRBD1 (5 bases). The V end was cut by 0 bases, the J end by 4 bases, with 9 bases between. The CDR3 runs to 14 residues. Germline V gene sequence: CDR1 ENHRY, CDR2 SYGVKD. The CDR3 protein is CAISESGRGTEAFF. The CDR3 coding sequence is TGTGCCATCAGTGAGTCGGGAAGGGGCACTGAAGCTTTCTTT.

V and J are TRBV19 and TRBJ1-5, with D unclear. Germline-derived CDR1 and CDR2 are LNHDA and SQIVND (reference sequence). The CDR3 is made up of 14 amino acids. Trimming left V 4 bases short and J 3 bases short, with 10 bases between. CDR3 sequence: CASSRDMPNQPQHF. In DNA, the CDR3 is TGTGCCAGTAGTAGAGACATGCCCAATCAGCCCCAGCATTTT. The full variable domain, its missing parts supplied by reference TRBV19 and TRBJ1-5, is DGGITQSPKYLFRKEGQNVTLSCEQNLNHDAMYWYRQDPGQGLRLIYYSQIVNDFQKGDIAEGYSVSREKKESFPLTVTSAQKNPTAFYLCASSRDMPNQPQHFGDGTRLSIL.

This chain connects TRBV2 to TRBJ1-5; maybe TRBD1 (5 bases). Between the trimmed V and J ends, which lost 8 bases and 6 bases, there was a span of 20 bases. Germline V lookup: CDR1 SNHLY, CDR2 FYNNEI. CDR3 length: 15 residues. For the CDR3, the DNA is TGTGCCAGCCAAGAGACTCAGGGAATCAGTCAGCCCCAGCATTTT. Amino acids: CASQETQGISQPQHF. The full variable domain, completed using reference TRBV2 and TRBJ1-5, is EPEVTQTPSHQVTQMGQEVILRCVPISNHLYFYWYRQILGQKVEFLVSFYNNEISEKSEIFDDQFSVERPDGSNFTLKIRSTKLEDSAMYFCASQETQGISQPQHFGDGTRLSIL.

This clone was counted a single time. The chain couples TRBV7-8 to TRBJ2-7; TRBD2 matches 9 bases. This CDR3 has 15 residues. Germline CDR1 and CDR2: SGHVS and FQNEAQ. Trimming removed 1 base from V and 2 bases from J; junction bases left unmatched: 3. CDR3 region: CASSLGGGAAYEQYF. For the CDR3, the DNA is TGTGCCAGCAGCTTAGGCGGGGGGGCTGCCTACGAGCAGTACTTC.

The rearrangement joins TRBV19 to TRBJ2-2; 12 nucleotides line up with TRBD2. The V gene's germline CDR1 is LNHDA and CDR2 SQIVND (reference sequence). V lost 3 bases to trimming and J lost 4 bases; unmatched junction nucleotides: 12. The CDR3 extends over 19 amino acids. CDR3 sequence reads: CASSIHLAGGPDGTGELFF. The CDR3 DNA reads TGTGCCAGTAGTATCCATCTAGCGGGAGGGCCAGATGGCACCGGGGAGCTGTTTTTT.

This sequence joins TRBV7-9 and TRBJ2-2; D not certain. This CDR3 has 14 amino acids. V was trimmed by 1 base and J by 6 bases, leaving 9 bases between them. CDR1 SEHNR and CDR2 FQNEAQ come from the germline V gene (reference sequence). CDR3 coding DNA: TGTGCCAGCAGCTTAGGGCCCCCTCCCGGGGAGCTGTTTTTT. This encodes CASSLGPPPGELFF.

The CDR3 reads CASSDDGGGTDTQYF. CDR3 coding DNA: TGTGCCAGCAGTGACGACGGGGGCGGCACAGATACGCAGTATTTT. The chain has TRBV6-4 and TRBJ2-3; D may be TRBD1 or TRBD2 (6 bases each). Germline V gene sequence: CDR1 MRHNA, CDR2 SNTAGT. This CDR3 contains 15 residues. The V end lost 2 bases, the J end lost 1 base, and 10 bases lay between the germline ends.

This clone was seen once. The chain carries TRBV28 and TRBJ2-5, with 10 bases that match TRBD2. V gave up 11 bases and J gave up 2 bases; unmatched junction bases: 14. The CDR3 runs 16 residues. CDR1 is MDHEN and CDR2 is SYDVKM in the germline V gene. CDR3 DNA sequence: TGTGCCGCAGGGTTGGGAGGTAGCGGGGGGCAAGAGACCCAGTACTTC. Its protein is CAAGLGGSGGQETQYF.

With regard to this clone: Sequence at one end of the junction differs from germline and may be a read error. CDR3 coding DNA: TGTGCTAGCAGCTTGGACAGTTCTGGAAACACCATATATTTT. Protein sequence: CASSLDSSGNTIYF. The V gene is TRBV7-7, the J gene TRBJ1-3; maybe TRBD1 (6 bases). The CDR3 is 14 residues long. Germline values: CDR1 SSHAT, CDR2 FNYEAQ (reference sequence).

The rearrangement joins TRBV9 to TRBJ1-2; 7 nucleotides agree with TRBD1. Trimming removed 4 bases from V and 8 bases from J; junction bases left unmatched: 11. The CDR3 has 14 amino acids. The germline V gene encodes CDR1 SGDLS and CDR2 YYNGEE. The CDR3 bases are TGTGCCAGCAGCAGTAACAGGGGTTTCGTCGGCTACACCTTC. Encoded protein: CASSSNRGFVGYTF.

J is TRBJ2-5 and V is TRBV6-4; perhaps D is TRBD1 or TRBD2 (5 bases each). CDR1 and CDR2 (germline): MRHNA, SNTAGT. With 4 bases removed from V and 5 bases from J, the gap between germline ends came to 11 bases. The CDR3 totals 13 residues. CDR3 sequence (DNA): TGTGCCAGCAGTGCCCAGTGGGGGGAGACCCAGTACTTC. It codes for CASSAQWGETQYF.

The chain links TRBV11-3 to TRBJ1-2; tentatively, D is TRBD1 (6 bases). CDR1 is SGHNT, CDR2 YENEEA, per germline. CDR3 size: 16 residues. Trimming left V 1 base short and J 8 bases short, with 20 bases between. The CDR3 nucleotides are TGTGCCAGCAGCTTAGGGCGGGAACAGGGTCTGAGGGGCTACACCTTC. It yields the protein CASSLGREQGLRGYTF.

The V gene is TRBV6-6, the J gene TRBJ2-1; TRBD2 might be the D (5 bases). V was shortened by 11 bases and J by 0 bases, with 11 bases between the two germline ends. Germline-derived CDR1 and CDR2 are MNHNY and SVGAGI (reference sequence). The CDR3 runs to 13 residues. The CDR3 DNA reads TGTGCCGGGAGCCGGGACTCCTACAATGAGCAGTTCTTC. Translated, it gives CAGSRDSYNEQFF.

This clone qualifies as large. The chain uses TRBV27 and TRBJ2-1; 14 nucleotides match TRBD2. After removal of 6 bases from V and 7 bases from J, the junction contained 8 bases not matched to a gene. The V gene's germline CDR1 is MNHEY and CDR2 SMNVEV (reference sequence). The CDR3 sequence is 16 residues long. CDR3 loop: CASRPETSGRANEQFF. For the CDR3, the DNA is TGTGCCAGCAGACCGGAGACTAGCGGGAGGGCGAATGAGCAGTTCTTC.

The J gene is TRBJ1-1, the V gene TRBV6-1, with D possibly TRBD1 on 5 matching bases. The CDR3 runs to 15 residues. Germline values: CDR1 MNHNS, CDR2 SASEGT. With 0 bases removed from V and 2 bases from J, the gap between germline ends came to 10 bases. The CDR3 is CASSEAPGLNTEAFF. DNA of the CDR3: TGTGCCAGCAGTGAAGCACCAGGGTTAAACACTGAAGCTTTCTTT.

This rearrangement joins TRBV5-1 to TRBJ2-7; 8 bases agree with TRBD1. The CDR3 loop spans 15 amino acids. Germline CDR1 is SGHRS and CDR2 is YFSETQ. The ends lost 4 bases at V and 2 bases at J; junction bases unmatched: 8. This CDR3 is CASSGGTGRTYEQYF. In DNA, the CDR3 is TGCGCCAGCAGCGGGGGGACAGGAAGGACCTACGAGCAGTACTTC.

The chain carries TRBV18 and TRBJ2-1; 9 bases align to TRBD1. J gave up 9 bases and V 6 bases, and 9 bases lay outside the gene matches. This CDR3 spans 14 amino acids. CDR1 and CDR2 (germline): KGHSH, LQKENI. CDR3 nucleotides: TGTGCCAGCTCGAAGCTGGACAGGGGTACTGAGCAGTTCTTC. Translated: CASSKLDRGTEQFF.

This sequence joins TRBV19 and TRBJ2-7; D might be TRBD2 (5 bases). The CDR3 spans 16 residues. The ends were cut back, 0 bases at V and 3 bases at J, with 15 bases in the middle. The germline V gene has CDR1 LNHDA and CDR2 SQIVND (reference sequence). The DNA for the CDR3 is TGTGCCAGTAGTATAGATCGGAGCGGTCCCTACTACGAGCAGTACTTC. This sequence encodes CASSIDRSGPYYEQYF.

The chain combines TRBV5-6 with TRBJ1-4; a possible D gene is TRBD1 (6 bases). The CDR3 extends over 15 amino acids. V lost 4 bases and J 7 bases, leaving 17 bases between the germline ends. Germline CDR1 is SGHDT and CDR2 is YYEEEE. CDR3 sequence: CASSRRGGLGEKLFF. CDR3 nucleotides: TGTGCCAGCAGCCGTCGCGGGGGGCTCGGTGAAAAACTGTTTTTT.

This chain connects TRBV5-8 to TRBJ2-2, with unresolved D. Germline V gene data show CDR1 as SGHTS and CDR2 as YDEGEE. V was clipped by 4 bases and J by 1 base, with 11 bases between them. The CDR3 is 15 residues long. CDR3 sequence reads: CASSPNYRNTGELFF. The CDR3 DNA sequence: TGTGCCAGCAGCCCGAATTACCGGAACACCGGGGAGCTGTTTTTT. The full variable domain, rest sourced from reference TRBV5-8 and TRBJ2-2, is EAGVTQSPTHLIKTRGQQATLRCSPISGHTSVYWYQQALGLGLQFLLWYDEGEERNRGNFPPRFSGRQFPNYSSELNVNALELEDSALYLCASSPNYRNTGELFFGEGSRLTVL.

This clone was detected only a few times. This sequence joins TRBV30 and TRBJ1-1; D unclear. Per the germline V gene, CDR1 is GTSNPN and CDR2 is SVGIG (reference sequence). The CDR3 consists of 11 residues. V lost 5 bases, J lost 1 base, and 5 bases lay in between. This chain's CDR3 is CAWARNTEAFF. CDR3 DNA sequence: TGTGCCTGGGCCAGGAACACTGAAGCTTTCTTT.

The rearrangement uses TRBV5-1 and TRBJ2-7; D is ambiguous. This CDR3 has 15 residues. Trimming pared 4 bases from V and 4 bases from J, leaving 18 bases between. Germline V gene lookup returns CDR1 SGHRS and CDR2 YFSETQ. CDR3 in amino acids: CASSALPGGEYEQYF. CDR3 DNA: TGCGCCAGCAGCGCCCTCCCCGGCGGAGAATACGAGCAGTACTTC.

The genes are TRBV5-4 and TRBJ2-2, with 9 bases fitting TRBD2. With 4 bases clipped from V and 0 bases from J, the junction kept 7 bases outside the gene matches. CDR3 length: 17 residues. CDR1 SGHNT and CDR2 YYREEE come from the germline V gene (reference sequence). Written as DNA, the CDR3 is TGTGCCAGCAGCCCCCTAGCGGGGCTTGCGAACACCGGGGAGCTGTTTTTT. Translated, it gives CASSPLAGLANTGELFF.

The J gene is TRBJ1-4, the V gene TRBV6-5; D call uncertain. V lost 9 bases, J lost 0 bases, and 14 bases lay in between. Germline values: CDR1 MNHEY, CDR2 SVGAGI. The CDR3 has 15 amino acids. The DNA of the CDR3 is TGTGCCAGTCGAGAAAAATTCGCAACTAATGAAAAACTGTTTTTT. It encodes CASREKFATNEKLFF.

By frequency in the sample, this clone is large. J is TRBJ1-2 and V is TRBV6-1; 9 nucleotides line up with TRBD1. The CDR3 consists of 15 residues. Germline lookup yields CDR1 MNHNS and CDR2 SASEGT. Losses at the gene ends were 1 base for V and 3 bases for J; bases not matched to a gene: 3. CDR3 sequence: CASSEGDRVDYGYTF. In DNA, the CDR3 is TGTGCCAGCAGTGAAGGGGACAGGGTTGACTATGGCTACACCTTC.

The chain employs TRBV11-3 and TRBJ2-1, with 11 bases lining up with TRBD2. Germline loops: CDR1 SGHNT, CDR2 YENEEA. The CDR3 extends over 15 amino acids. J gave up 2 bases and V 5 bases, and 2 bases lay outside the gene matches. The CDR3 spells CASSELAGAYNEQFF. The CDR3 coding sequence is TGTGCCAGCAGCGAACTAGCGGGGGCCTACAATGAGCAGTTCTTC. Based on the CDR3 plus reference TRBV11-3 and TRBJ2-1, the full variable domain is EAGVVQSPRYKIIEKKQPVAFWCNPISGHNTLYWYLQNLGQGPELLIRYENEEAVDDSQLPKDRFSAERLKGVDSTLKIQPAELGDSAVYLCASSELAGAYNEQFFGPGTRLTVL.

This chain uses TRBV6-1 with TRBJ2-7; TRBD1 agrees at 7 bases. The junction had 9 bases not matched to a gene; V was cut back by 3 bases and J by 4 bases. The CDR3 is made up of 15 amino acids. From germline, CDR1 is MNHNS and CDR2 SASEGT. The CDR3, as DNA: TGTGCCAGCAGTGAGTTACAGGGGAGAGGGTACGAGCAGTACTTC. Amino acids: CASSELQGRGYEQYF.

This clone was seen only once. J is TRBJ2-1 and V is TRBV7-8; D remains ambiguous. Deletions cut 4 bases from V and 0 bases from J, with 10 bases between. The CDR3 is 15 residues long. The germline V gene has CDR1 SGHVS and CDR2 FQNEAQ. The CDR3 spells CASSSAPFSYNEQFF. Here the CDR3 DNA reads TGTGCCAGCAGCTCAGCGCCGTTCTCCTACAATGAGCAGTTCTTC. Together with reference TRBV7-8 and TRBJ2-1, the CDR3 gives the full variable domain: GAGVSQSPRYKVAKRGQDVALRCDPISGHVSLFWYQQALGQGPEFLTYFQNEAQLDKSGLPSDRFFAERPEGSVSTLKIQRTQQEDSAVYLCASSSAPFSYNEQFFGPGTRLTVL.